The 27 T cell receptor beta chains below were found in one sample sequenced in a study of CD8+ T cells in alopecia areata. As the sequencing template, cDNA was produced by extracting RNA and reverse transcribing it. Generated by immunoSEQ multiplex PCR, the TCRdb table keeps only in-frame clones and is missing some. The sample has a few hundred thousand clones, 67% seen once. The source was CD4+ T cells sorted from blood, collected at week 0. The receptors derive from a human donor with alopecia areata.

This chain uses TRBV5-1 with TRBJ1-6; D perhaps matches TRBD1 (5 bases). Per the germline V gene, CDR1 is SGHRS and CDR2 is YFSETQ. This CDR3 contains 14 residues. Trimming stripped 5 bases from V and 5 bases from J, with 11 bases between. DNA of the CDR3: TGCGCCAGCAGGGAGGGGACGAATAATTCACCCCTCCACTTT. This encodes CASREGTNNSPLHF.

This clone has only one observation. The chain has TRBV2 and TRBJ2-3, with D perhaps given as TRBD1 or TRBD2 (5 bases each). The V end lost 4 bases, the J end lost 0 bases, and 5 bases lay between the germline ends. The CDR3 consists of 13 residues. CDR1 and CDR2 (germline): SNHLY, FYNNEI. The CDR3 DNA is TGTGCCAGCAGTGGGGACAGCACAGATACGCAGTATTTT. Amino acids: CASSGDSTDTQYF.

The chain is built from TRBV30 and TRBJ2-3; D perhaps matches TRBD2 (6 bases). Germline lookup yields CDR1 GTSNPN and CDR2 SVGIG (reference sequence). V shed 2 bases and J shed 1 base, with 13 bases lying between them. This CDR3 comprises 15 residues. CDR3 in DNA: TGTGCCTGGAGTCGACTAGTTAGCGGCACAGATACGCAGTATTTT. This sequence encodes CAWSRLVSGTDTQYF.

V is TRBV5-1 and J is TRBJ2-5; no clear D gene. Trimming pared 0 bases from V and 2 bases from J, leaving 8 bases between. This CDR3 has 14 residues. CDR1 and CDR2 (germline): SGHRS, YFSETQ. The CDR3 nucleotides read TGCGCCAGCAGCTTGGAAGGGTATCAAGAGACCCAGTACTTC. This translates into CASSLEGYQETQYF.

The chain couples TRBV5-1 to TRBJ2-3, with 9 bases identical to TRBD2. This CDR3 spans 19 amino acids. Germline CDR1 and CDR2: SGHRS and YFSETQ. J lost 0 bases, V lost 3 bases, and 14 bases had no gene match. This CDR3 is CASSSPQGSGGPSTDTQYF. CDR3 DNA: TGCGCCAGCAGCTCCCCCCAGGGTAGCGGGGGTCCTAGCACAGATACGCAGTATTTT.

This chain joins TRBV2 and TRBJ2-1; 9 bases map to TRBD1. Trimming at V came to 4 bases and at J to 5 bases, leaving 6 bases not matched to a gene. This CDR3 contains 15 residues. Germline V gene data show CDR1 as SNHLY and CDR2 as FYNNEI. The CDR3 DNA is TGTGCCAGCAGTGCCAGGACAGGGGCCAACAATGAGCAGTTCTTC. Translation: CASSARTGANNEQFF.

This chain joins TRBV18 and TRBJ2-4, with unresolved D. The ends were cut back, 0 bases at V and 6 bases at J, with 12 bases in the middle. Germline V lookup: CDR1 KGHSH, CDR2 LQKENI. There are 15 residues in the CDR3. The DNA for the CDR3 is TGTGCCAGCTCACCACCTGTCTCCGTCCCAAACATTCAGTACTTC. The encoded protein is CASSPPVSVPNIQYF.

This chain joins TRBV11-1 and TRBJ2-4, with 7 nucleotides matching TRBD2. CDR3 length equals 14 residues. Germline loops: CDR1 SGHAT, CDR2 FQDESV (reference sequence). The trim removed 7 bases at V and 3 bases at J, leaving 6 bases unmatched. DNA of the CDR3: TGTGCCAGCACCCAATCGGGGGGCAAAAACATTCAGTACTTC. It encodes CASTQSGGKNIQYF.

The chain combines TRBV6-5 with TRBJ2-5; 10 nucleotides match TRBD1. Germline assignment: CDR1 MNHEY and CDR2 SVGAGI. There are 13 residues in the CDR3. V trimming: 11 bases; J trimming: 4 bases; junction bases outside the gene matches: 7. CDR3 sequence: CAFGQGGSETQYF. CDR3 DNA: TGTGCCTTTGGACAGGGGGGATCAGAGACCCAGTACTTC.

This clone was counted only a few times. This sample includes further DNA sequences coding for the same CDR3. The chain couples TRBV29-1 to TRBJ2-5; D uncertain. The CDR3 loop spans 13 amino acids. The V end lost 4 bases, the J end lost 4 bases, and 13 bases lay between the germline ends. Germline lookup yields CDR1 SQVTM and CDR2 ANQGSEA. Written as DNA, the CDR3 is TGCAGCGTTGGAGGTTATATTACAGAGACCCAGTACTTC. It codes for CSVGGYITETQYF.

V gene TRBV29-1 combines with J gene TRBJ1-2, with TRBD1 identical over 7 bases. Per the germline V gene, CDR1 is SQVTM and CDR2 is ANQGSEA. The length of the CDR3 is 10 residues. CDR3 protein: CGTGAEGYTF. The CDR3, as DNA: TGCGGAACAGGGGCTGAGGGCTACACCTTC.

This chain uses TRBV12-5 with TRBJ1-5; D not certain. Trimming took off 6 bases at V and 7 bases at J, with 10 bases between the two ends. Germline V lookup: CDR1 LGHNT, CDR2 FRNRAP. The CDR3 spans 12 residues. The CDR3 is CASGREPQPQHF. DNA of the CDR3: TGTGCTAGTGGACGAGAACCACAGCCCCAGCATTTT.

Remarks on this clone: Within the sample, other DNA sequences also encode this same CDR3. The gene calls are TRBV5-1 and TRBJ2-3; the match to TRBD1 covers 7 bases. Trimming removed 4 bases from V and 0 bases from J; junction bases left unmatched: 2. The length of the CDR3 is 14 residues. Per germline, CDR1 SGHRS and CDR2 YFSETQ. The CDR3 sequence is CASSPGQSTDTQYF. In DNA, the CDR3 is TGCGCCAGCAGCCCGGGACAGAGCACAGATACGCAGTATTTT.

This clone appeared a few times. The V gene is TRBV30, the J gene TRBJ2-3, with 7 bases identical to TRBD2. Germline V gene lookup returns CDR1 GTSNPN and CDR2 SVGIG (reference sequence). This CDR3 contains 15 residues. V trimming: 0 bases; J trimming: 5 bases; junction bases outside the gene matches: 8. The CDR3 nucleotides are TGTGCCTGGAGTGTACCGGCTAGCGGACGAGATACGCAGTATTTT. Translation gives CAWSVPASGRDTQYF.

The genes are TRBV25-1 and TRBJ2-2; D perhaps matches TRBD2 (5 bases). V was clipped by 1 base and J by 0 bases, with 12 bases between them. Germline V gene data show CDR1 as MGHDK and CDR2 as SYGVNS. The CDR3 spans 17 residues. The CDR3 loop is CASSEFEGQSNTGELFF. The CDR3 coding sequence is TGTGCCAGCAGTGAATTTGAGGGCCAGTCGAACACCGGGGAGCTGTTTTTT.

The table lists this clone with a few counts. The chain uses TRBV5-1 and TRBJ2-1; 7 nucleotides agree with TRBD1. Germline-derived CDR1 and CDR2 are SGHRS and YFSETQ. The CDR3 extends over 12 amino acids. The V and J ends lost 5 bases and 6 bases, in that order; junction bases with no gene match: 2. The CDR3 nucleotides read TGCGCCAGCAGTACAGGGGTCAATGAGCAGTTCTTC. It yields the protein CASSTGVNEQFF.

The chain has TRBV30 and TRBJ2-7, with D possibly matching TRBD1 (6 bases). Trimming removed 2 bases at V and 6 bases at J, with 14 bases between. Germline V lookup: CDR1 GTSNPN, CDR2 SVGIG (reference sequence). The length of the CDR3 is 13 residues. The CDR3 coding sequence is TGTGCCTGGAGTAGGACAGTGCGGCGCGAGCAGTACTTC. This encodes CAWSRTVRREQYF.

This rearrangement joins TRBV25-1 to TRBJ1-6, with D possibly matching TRBD1 (5 bases). Between the trimmed V and J ends, which lost 6 bases and 6 bases, there was a span of 12 bases. Germline lookup yields CDR1 MGHDK and CDR2 SYGVNS. This CDR3 is 14 amino acids long. CDR3 loop: CASRGVGSNSPLHF. The DNA for the CDR3 is TGTGCCAGCAGAGGGGTGGGCAGTAATTCACCCCTCCACTTT.

Details on this clone: The identical CDR3 is also encoded by other nucleotide sequences in the sample. The V call is TRBV15, the J call TRBJ2-3; no firm D call. V lost 0 bases to trimming and J lost 5 bases, with 3 bases between them. The CDR3 has 12 residues. Per the germline V gene, CDR1 is LNHNV and CDR2 is YYDKDF (reference sequence). The CDR3 spells CATSREGDTQYF. For the CDR3, the DNA is TGTGCCACCAGCAGAGAAGGAGATACGCAGTATTTT.

The V and J genes are TRBV15 and TRBJ2-7; D is possibly TRBD1 (5 bases). V lost 0 bases, J lost 7 bases, and 7 bases lay in between. This CDR3 is built from 12 residues. Germline CDR1 and CDR2: LNHNV and YYDKDF (reference sequence). The CDR3 sequence: CATSRDRVEQYF. In nucleotides, the CDR3 is TGTGCCACCAGCAGAGACAGGGTTGAGCAGTACTTC.

The rearrangement joins TRBV7-6 to TRBJ2-3, with 10 bases identical to TRBD2. The J segment lost 0 bases and the V segment lost 1 base, leaving 10 bases of the junction unmatched. The CDR3 contains 19 residues. Germline V gene lookup returns CDR1 SGHVS and CDR2 FNYEAQ. This chain's CDR3 is CASSLVVLAGALSTDTQYF. CDR3 coding DNA: TGTGCCAGCAGCTTAGTTGTCCTAGCGGGGGCCCTTAGCACAGATACGCAGTATTTT.

This chain uses TRBV30 with TRBJ2-1; weak D call: TRBD1 (6 bases). Trimming left V 0 bases short and J 4 bases short, with 10 bases between. This CDR3 comprises 14 residues. CDR1 is GTSNPN and CDR2 is SVGIG in the germline V gene (reference sequence). This chain's CDR3 is CAWSVTGRYNEQFF. CDR3 coding DNA: TGTGCCTGGAGTGTTACAGGGCGGTACAATGAGCAGTTCTTC.

This clone has only a few counts. Other DNA sequences in the sample encode the same CDR3. V usage is TRBV4-1 and J usage is TRBJ2-1, with 9 bases identical to TRBD2. CDR1 and CDR2 (germline): MGHRA, YSYEKL. This CDR3 contains 16 residues. V lost 1 base and J lost 9; bases outside the gene matches: 10. The CDR3 is CASSQVRAGGRGEQFF. CDR3 in DNA: TGCGCCAGCAGCCAAGTGCGAGCGGGGGGACGGGGTGAGCAGTTCTTC.

The chain combines TRBV30 with TRBJ2-3, with TRBD2 matching 9 bases. In germline, CDR1 is GTSNPN, CDR2 SVGIG (reference sequence). The CDR3 spans 14 residues. The ends lost 8 bases at V and 2 bases at J; junction bases unmatched: 8. The CDR3 reads CARGSGGITDTQYF. CDR3 nucleotide sequence: TGTGCCCGGGGGAGCGGGGGGATCACAGATACGCAGTATTTT.

The V gene is TRBV7-2, the J gene TRBJ2-3; 10 bases fit TRBD2. This CDR3 comprises 14 residues. Germline-derived CDR1 and CDR2 are SGHTA and FQGNSA. V gave up 8 bases and J gave up 5 bases; unmatched junction bases: 7. The CDR3: CASGSGGAGDTQYF. CDR3 coding DNA: TGTGCCAGCGGAAGCGGGGGGGCCGGAGATACGCAGTATTTT.

Only a few counts were recorded for this clone. CDR3 in amino acids: CASSQVGGGSPLHF. The CDR3 DNA follows: TGCGCCAGCAGCCAAGTAGGGGGCGGTTCACCCCTCCACTTT. The rearrangement links TRBV4-1 to TRBJ1-6, with TRBD1 matching 7 bases. The CDR3 sequence is 14 residues long. Looked up from germline, CDR1 is MGHRA and CDR2 is YSYEKL. V lost 1 base and J lost 9; bases outside the gene matches: 3.

This clone came up once. V gene TRBV10-3 combines with J gene TRBJ2-7; TRBD2 is a possible D gene (6 bases). The CDR3 totals 12 residues. V was pared by 11 bases and J by 1 base, with 12 bases between. CDR1 is ENHRY, CDR2 SYGVKD, per germline. The DNA of the CDR3 is TGTGCCGCGGGACGGGCGTCCTACGAGCAGTACTTC. Protein product: CAAGRASYEQYF.